These 19 T cell receptor beta chains share one sample of origin, sequenced in a study of T cell responses to AZD1222 COVID-19 vaccine. Profiling relied on immunoSEQ multiplex PCR, and the TCRdb table lists in-frame clones only, not all of them. The top ten clones hold 3% to 3.5% of a sample with some 150,000 clones, about 85% of them seen once. The sample consisted of peripheral blood, taken on day 0 of AZD1222 vaccination. The source of these receptors is an adult in good health.

The rearrangement links TRBV4-2 to TRBJ2-7, with 12 bases identical to TRBD2. With 5 bases clipped from V and 0 bases from J, the junction kept 5 bases outside the gene matches. Germline V lookup: CDR1 LGHNA, CDR2 YNFKEQ. This CDR3 is built from 16 residues. The CDR3 protein is CASSVGLAGTSYEQYF. In DNA, the CDR3 is TGTGCCAGCAGCGTCGGACTAGCGGGGACCTCCTACGAGCAGTACTTC.

The chain uses TRBV6-2 or TRBV6-3 and TRBJ2-5, with D perhaps matching TRBD2 (6 bases). With 4 bases removed from V and 5 bases from J, the gap between germline ends came to 11 bases. The germline V gene encodes CDR1 MNHEY and CDR2 SVGEGT. This CDR3 contains 13 residues. The CDR3 sequence is CASSWDFRETQYF. The CDR3 DNA is TGTGCCAGCAGTTGGGACTTCCGTGAGACCCAGTACTTC.

The V and J genes are TRBV2 and TRBJ2-5, with 7 nucleotides matching TRBD2. V dropped 11 bases and J dropped 0; count of bases not matched to a gene: 3. The CDR3 length is 12 residues. Germline V gene data show CDR1 as SNHLY and CDR2 as FYNNEI. This CDR3 reads CAGREDQETQYF. DNA of the CDR3: TGTGCCGGTCGGGAGGACCAAGAGACCCAGTACTTC.

This clone was observed a single time. Written as DNA, the CDR3 is TGTGCCAGCAGTCCAGCGGGGGGACTAACCTACGAGCAGTACTTC. Its translation is CASSPAGGLTYEQYF. The V and J genes are TRBV6-2 or TRBV6-3 and TRBJ2-7, with 9 positions matching TRBD2. CDR1 is MNHEY, CDR2 SVGEGT, per germline. The CDR3 is 15 residues long. Trimming removed 5 bases from V and 2 bases from J; junction bases left unmatched: 7.

The chain has TRBV9 and TRBJ1-1; D gene unclear. The CDR3 has 13 residues. Germline loops: CDR1 SGDLS, CDR2 YYNGEE. V was clipped by 0 bases and J by 2 bases, with 5 bases between them. The CDR3 loop reads CASSVALNTEAFF. The CDR3 DNA follows: TGTGCCAGCAGCGTAGCGCTTAACACTGAAGCTTTCTTT.

The V and J genes are TRBV29-1 and TRBJ1-1; 9 nucleotides align to TRBD1. This CDR3 contains 14 residues. From germline, CDR1 is SQVTM and CDR2 ANQGSEA. V was pared by 3 bases and J by 6 bases, with 8 bases of the junction left unmatched. CDR3 in amino acids: CSVDVGQGFAEAFF. CDR3 sequence (DNA): TGCAGCGTTGATGTGGGACAGGGTTTCGCTGAAGCTTTCTTT.

V is TRBV6-1 and J is TRBJ1-2, with D uncertain. V lost 0 bases to trimming and J lost 5 bases, with 13 bases between them. The CDR3 is 15 amino acids. Germline loops: CDR1 MNHNS, CDR2 SASEGT. The CDR3 nucleotides are TGTGCCAGCAGTGAAGCTTCAGGATATCGATATGGCTACACCTTC. It translates to CASSEASGYRYGYTF.

The rearrangement joins TRBV6-5 to TRBJ1-6; D uncertain. Germline V gene sequence: CDR1 MNHEY, CDR2 SVGAGI. This CDR3 comprises 15 residues. V was cut by 7 bases and J by 7 bases, with 17 bases left in between. CDR3 protein: CASTYSGDTNSPLHF. The CDR3 bases are TGTGCCAGCACCTACTCTGGAGACACGAATTCACCCCTCCACTTT.

This chain joins TRBV3-1 (or the pseudogene TRBV3-2) and TRBJ1-2; no clear D. Trimming stripped 2 bases from V and 8 bases from J, with 18 bases between. In germline, CDR1 is LGHDT, CDR2 YNNKEL (reference sequence). This CDR3 spans 15 amino acids. CDR3 loop: CASSQSGLTLAGYTF. As DNA, the CDR3 is TGTGCCAGCAGCCAATCAGGACTGACTTTAGCGGGCTACACCTTC.

This chain links TRBV19 with TRBJ2-1; 11 nucleotides line up with TRBD2. The CDR3 extends over 16 amino acids. Germline CDR1 LNHDA, CDR2 SQIVND (reference sequence). V trimming: 6 bases; J trimming: 8 bases; junction bases outside the gene matches: 12. This chain's CDR3 is CASSPIYSGGADEQFF. The CDR3 DNA sequence: TGTGCCAGTAGCCCCATTTATAGCGGGGGGGCCGATGAGCAGTTCTTC.

The gene calls are TRBV28 and TRBJ1-2; possible D gene TRBD1, 5 bases. The CDR3 length is 13 residues. V lost 7 bases, J lost 10 bases, and 19 bases lay in between. Germline assignment: CDR1 MDHEN and CDR2 SYDVKM. The DNA for the CDR3 is TGTGCCAGCACCCTGTCGACAGTTACCCCCTACACCTTC. This codes for CASTLSTVTPYTF.

Points on this clone: The same CDR3 can be traced to other DNA sequences in this sample. The chain couples TRBV19 to TRBJ2-5; no firm D call. CDR3 length: 11 amino acids. V lost 5 bases to trimming and J lost 6 bases, with 7 bases between them. CDR1 and CDR2 (germline): LNHDA, SQIVND (reference sequence). The CDR3 bases are TGTGCCAGTAGTGCCCACCAGACCCAGTACTTC. This encodes CASSAHQTQYF.

The chain combines TRBV5-1 with TRBJ1-4, with D tentatively TRBD1 (6 bases). Germline CDR1 and CDR2: SGHRS and YFSETQ. The CDR3 has 15 amino acids. Between the trimmed V and J ends, which lost 4 bases and 3 bases, there was a span of 13 bases. In DNA, the CDR3 is TGCGCCAGCAGCGGTACAGGGCTGTCTAATGAAAAACTGTTTTTT. The encoded protein is CASSGTGLSNEKLFF.

This chain links TRBV9 with TRBJ2-1; D perhaps matches TRBD1 (5 bases). The V end was cut by 1 base, the J end by 0 bases, with 14 bases between. Germline V CDR1 and CDR2: SGDLS, YYNGEE. The CDR3 extends over 17 amino acids. The CDR3 nucleotides read TGTGCCAGCAGCGTAACTCTACAGGAGAGCTCCTACAATGAGCAGTTCTTC. This gives the protein CASSVTLQESSYNEQFF.

CDR3 sequence: CASSSGVANYEQYF. In nucleotides, the CDR3 is TGTGCCAGCAGTTCGGGGGTGGCCAACTACGAGCAGTACTTC. The chain carries TRBV6-5 and TRBJ2-7, with TRBD2 as a possible D gene (6 bases). The CDR3 runs to 14 residues. CDR1 and CDR2 (germline): MNHEY, SVGAGI. V lost 4 bases and J lost 3, with 13 bases in between.

This chain joins TRBV5-4 and TRBJ2-7, with 7 positions matching TRBD1. Germline CDR1 SGHNT, CDR2 YYREEE (reference sequence). The CDR3 is 14 amino acids. V was clipped by 0 bases and J by 6 bases; unmatched bases: 6. For the CDR3, the DNA is TGTGCCAGCAGCTTGGGGACAGGAGTAGCCGAGCAGTACTTC. This encodes CASSLGTGVAEQYF.

The gene calls are TRBV13 and TRBJ2-3, with 9 positions matching TRBD2. Germline CDR1 reads PRHDT; CDR2 reads FYEKMQ (reference sequence). The CDR3 sequence is 15 residues long. The V and J ends lost 3 bases and 0 bases, in that order; junction bases with no gene match: 1. CDR3 nucleotides: TGTGCCAGCAGCTTTGGACTAGCGAGCACAGATACGCAGTATTTT. Its translation is CASSFGLASTDTQYF. The complete variable domain, with remaining parts taken from reference TRBV13 and TRBJ2-3, reads AAGVIQSPRHLIKEKRETATLKCYPIPRHDTVYWYQQGPGQDPQFLISFYEKMQSDKGSIPDRFSAQQFSDYHSELNMSSLELGDSALYFCASSFGLASTDTQYFGPGTRLTVL.

The gene calls are TRBV5-4 and TRBJ2-7; D may be TRBD1 or TRBD2 (6 bases each). This CDR3 region has 13 residues. CDR1 and CDR2 from the germline V gene are SGHNT and YYREEE (reference sequence). Between the trimmed V and J ends, which lost 0 bases and 9 bases, there was a span of 13 bases. CDR3 loop: CASSLGGAGRQYF. The CDR3 nucleotides read TGTGCCAGCAGCTTGGGGGGGGCCGGAAGGCAGTACTTC.

The chain combines TRBV3-1 (or the pseudogene TRBV3-2) with TRBJ2-7; weak D call: TRBD1 (5 bases). There are 15 residues in the CDR3. V lost 1 base to trimming and J lost 3 bases, with 13 bases between them. Looked up from germline, CDR1 is LGHDT and CDR2 is YNNKEL (reference sequence). The CDR3 DNA sequence: TGTGCCAGCAGCCAAGGATCAGGGCTACTCTACGAGCAGTACTTC. Amino acids: CASSQGSGLLYEQYF.